The T cell receptor (beta chain) described here comes from a study of T cell responses to AZD1222 COVID-19 vaccine. Study findings and constraints: After the peak T cell response, and only then, were repertoires sampled. The study found Spike-specific TCR breadth and depth rose after two AZD1222 doses. There were mostly white British donors and more females than males, and clonal diversity was possibly underestimated. As reported, nearly half of all spike-specific TCRs target variant regions that are unmutated.

Germline V gives CDR1 GTSNPN, CDR2 SVGIG (reference sequence). CDR3 length: 16 amino acids. The V end lost 0 bases, the J end lost 7 bases, and 16 bases lay between the germline ends. The data were produced by immunoSEQ multiplex PCR, yet TCRdb's version contains in-frame clones alone and is incomplete. This sample carries 100,000 to 130,000 clones, roughly nine tenths of them seen once, and the ten largest clones take 3% to 3.5%. For this clone: The antigen remains undetermined.

V gene TRBV30 combines with J gene TRBJ1-6; D remains ambiguous. The clonotype was recovered from an adult in good health. The source was peripheral blood, collected on day 0 of MenACWY control vaccination. The CDR3 region is CAWSVLHSFLNSPLHF. CDR3 DNA: TGTGCCTGGAGTGTACTCCACAGTTTCCTCAATTCACCCCTCCACTTT.